Below, 11 T cell receptor beta chains from the same sample are listed, as sequenced in a study of CD4 T cells in relation to SARS-CoV-2 and coronaviruses. Their antigens are not known. CD4+ T cells from unexposed donors were obtained before the COVID-19 pandemic (2011-2018). After more than eight days of culture, CD4+ T cells were isolated. This table comes from immunoSEQ multiplex PCR, and its TCRdb copy is limited to in-frame clones, with some not included. The table records fewer than 20,000 clones, approximately 78% of them present only once. The sample comprised CD4+ T cells from PBMCs, cultured in vitro. These receptors were taken from a human donor in good health.

This clone is termed medium-sized. The V and J genes are TRBV3-1 (or the pseudogene TRBV3-2) and TRBJ2-7, with 16 bases lining up with TRBD2. Per germline, CDR1 LGHDT and CDR2 YNNKEL (reference sequence). The CDR3 has 14 residues. The V segment lost 4 bases and the J segment 12 bases; nucleotides outside the gene matches: 6. The CDR3, as DNA: TGTGCCAGCAGCCCGGGGACTAGCGGGAGGGCATGGTACTTC. Its translation: CASSPGTSGRAWYF.

Here the CDR3 reads CASSTGNTGELFF. The CDR3 nucleotides are TGTGCCAGCAGTACAGGGAACACCGGGGAGCTGTTTTTT. V and J are TRBV6-4 and TRBJ2-2; weak D call: TRBD1 (5 bases). Per germline, CDR1 MRHNA and CDR2 SNTAGT. The CDR3 has 13 residues. The germline V and J ends were trimmed by 5 bases and 1 base, with 5 bases remaining between them.

The table lists this clone with a count of one. The chain has TRBV7-3 and TRBJ2-1; a possible D gene is TRBD2 (6 bases). CDR1 SGHTA and CDR2 FQGTGA come from the germline V gene. The length of the CDR3 is 13 residues. Trimming took off 8 bases at V and 6 bases at J, with 14 bases between the two ends. CDR3 bases: TGTGCCAGCGGACCCGGGACTCTCAATGAGCAGTTCTTC. Translating gives CASGPGTLNEQFF.

In its sample, this clone was seen a few times. The chain couples TRBV28 to TRBJ2-7; the D gene is possibly TRBD2 (6 bases). The V gene's germline CDR1 is MDHEN and CDR2 SYDVKM. V lost 5 bases to trimming and J lost 2 bases, with 13 bases between them. This CDR3 region has 14 residues. The CDR3 region has the DNA TGTGCCAGCAGTCGCCCGACTAGTACCTACGAGCAGTACTTC. Translation: CASSRPTSTYEQYF. Drawing the rest from reference TRBV28 and TRBJ2-7, the complete variable domain is DVKVTQSSRYLVKRTGEKVFLECVQDMDHENMFWYRQDPGLGLRLIYFSYDVKMKEKGDIPEGYSVSREKKERFSLILESASTNQTSMYLCASSRPTSTYEQYFGPGTRLTVT.

The chain links TRBV12-3 or TRBV12-4 to TRBJ1-5, with D unresolved. This CDR3 is 11 amino acids long. The V gene lost 6 bases and the J gene lost 11 bases, with 11 bases spanning the gap. The CDR3 loop is CASSSRLTQHF. DNA of the CDR3: TGTGCCAGCAGCTCGCGATTGACCCAGCATTTT.

The DNA of the CDR3 is TGTGCCAGCAGCCCAAACAGGGGAGGGGGCACTGAAGCTTTCTTT. Amino acids: CASSPNRGGGTEAFF. The V gene is TRBV7-9, the J gene TRBJ1-1; 7 positions agree with TRBD1. J gave up 4 bases and V 5 bases, and 10 bases lay outside the gene matches. This CDR3 contains 15 residues. Germline loops: CDR1 SEHNR, CDR2 FQNEAQ (reference sequence).

This clone was seen only a few times. CDR3 in DNA: TGCGCCAGCAGTCAGGCCGGGACAGGGGACACCGGGGAGCTGTTTTTT. Translation: CASSQAGTGDTGELFF. The rearrangement uses TRBV23-1 and TRBJ2-2; 10 bases align to TRBD1. TRBV23-1 is assigned to the ORF class and has an uncertain function. Trimming removed 3 bases from V and 3 bases from J; junction bases left unmatched: 4. The CDR3 sequence is 16 residues long.

The V and J genes are TRBV21-1 and TRBJ2-7; TRBD2 is the table's D call, not checked against the DNA. TRBV21-1 is classified as a pseudogene. This CDR3 has 18 residues. CDR3 residues: CASSIRERGRGGSYEQYF. The CDR3 DNA reads TGTGCCAGCAGCATACGGGAGAGAGGGAGGGGTGGCTCCTACGAGCAGTACTTC.

The rearrangement uses TRBV28 and TRBJ1-5, with 10 bases identical to TRBD1. V trimming: 5 bases; J trimming: 6 bases; junction bases outside the gene matches: 7. The CDR3 sequence is 15 residues long. Germline CDR1 and CDR2: MDHEN and SYDVKM. In nucleotides, the CDR3 is TGTGCCAGCAGTACCGGGACAGGGGCGACTCAGCCCCAGCATTTT. It codes for CASSTGTGATQPQHF.

CDR3 protein: CASSLTGLEGETQYF. CDR3 DNA sequence: TGCGCCAGCAGCTTGACGGGACTAGAGGGAGAGACCCAGTACTTC. The V call is TRBV5-1, the J call TRBJ2-5; 8 bases agree with TRBD2. V lost 1 base, J lost 4 bases, and 6 bases stayed unmatched. In germline, CDR1 is SGHRS, CDR2 YFSETQ. The CDR3 is made up of 15 amino acids. Drawing the rest from reference TRBV5-1 and TRBJ2-5, the complete variable domain is KAGVTQTPRYLIKTRGQQVTLSCSPISGHRSVSWYQQTPGQGLQFLFEYFSETQRNKGNFPGRFSGRQFSNSRSEMNVSTLELGDSALYLCASSLTGLEGETQYFGPGTRLLVL.

This rearrangement joins TRBV30 to TRBJ1-5, with a possible D match to TRBD1 (6 bases). The ends were cut back, 5 bases at V and 3 bases at J, with 11 bases in the middle. Germline V CDR1 and CDR2: GTSNPN, SVGIG (reference sequence). The length of the CDR3 is 13 residues. This CDR3 is CAWGRGTNQPQHF. The CDR3, as DNA: TGTGCCTGGGGCAGGGGAACCAATCAGCCCCAGCATTTT.